The rows below give T cell receptor beta chains drawn from one sample of a study of molecular identifiers for immune sequencing clone quantification. TCRdb called the PCR reads again in MiXCR, with one record for every CDR3 protein. Of about half a million distinct CDR3 sequences listed, about 25% were seen once; the top ten hold under 0.85%. The sequenced sample was naive CD8+ T cells from blood, with Jurkat cell RNA spiked in. All receptors derive from a human donor in good health. Some libraries in this study had Jurkat cell RNA spiked in. Each CDR3 is given with its conserved first and last residue. The order of the fields is clone size, V gene, D gene, J gene, CDR3 DNA, CDR3 protein. The D gene is left open where the match is weak. For some rows the clone size is stated as once, few or many, or as a class when expanded; others skip it.

>NA|TRBV7-9|TRBD1|TRBJ1-2
TGTGCCAGCAGCCCACCTCCTACGGGACAGGGGGACTATGGCTACACCTTC
CASSPPPTGQGDYGYTF
>few|TRBV27|NA|TRBJ1-3
TGTGCCAGCAGTCCGACAGCGGAGAACACCATATATTTT
CASSPTAENTIYF
>few|TRBV14|NA|TRBJ2-6
TGTGCCAGCAGCCACCCCGCGGGGTTGGGGGCCAACGTCCTGACTTTC
CASSHPAGLGANVLTF
>many|TRBV2|NA|TRBJ1-1
TGTGCCAGCAGTGTCCGGGTCCACACTGAAGCTTTCTTT
CASSVRVHTEAFF
>few|TRBV2|NA|TRBJ2-1
TGTGCCAGCAGTGAAGTGGCGCCCCGATACGAGCAGTTCTTC
CASSEVAPRYEQFF
>NA|TRBV2|NA|TRBJ1-6
TGTGCCAGCAGTGAGAGCAGGGGATATAATTCACCCCTCCACTTT
CASSESRGYNSPLHF
>few|TRBV7-2|NA|TRBJ2-7
TGTGCCAGCAGCTTAGCTTTGCGGGATCCCACCTACGAGCAGTACTTC
CASSLALRDPTYEQYF
>many|TRBV7-9|NA|TRBJ2-4
TGTGCCAGCAGCTTAGCGGTTGAAGGGGTTGAGTACTTC
CASSLAVEGVEYF
>NA|TRBV5-1|NA|TRBJ2-6
TGCGCCAGCAGCTTGGAGGTCCTTGGGGCCAACGTCCTGACTTTC
CASSLEVLGANVLTF
>NA|TRBV7-9|NA|TRBJ2-1
TGTGCCAGCAGCTTAGAATATGGGACTGGCAATGAGCAGTTCTTC
CASSLEYGTGNEQFF
>many|TRBV12-3/TRBV12-4|NA|TRBJ2-3
TGTGCCAGCGTAGAGGACCGCCTGGGTACGCAGTATTTT
CASVEDRLGTQYF
>many|TRBV29-1|NA|TRBJ1-4
TGCAGCGTTGAATCGTTGGGACCGGGGTATGAAAAACTGTTTTTT
CSVESLGPGYEKLFF
>NA|TRBV6-2/TRBV6-3|TRBD1|TRBJ2-7
TGTGCCAGCAGTTATACGGTTTTGTCGGGACAGCCGCCCTCCTACGAGCAGTACTTC
CASSYTVLSGQPPSYEQYF
>NA|TRBV19|NA|TRBJ1-1
TGTACCAGTATGAAGTGGACTGAAGCTTTCTTT
CTSMKWTEAFF
>few|TRBV3-1|TRBD2|TRBJ2-3
TGTGCCAGCAGCCAAGATCTAGGGACTACTTTCACAGATACGCAGTATTTT
CASSQDLGTTFTDTQYF
>NA|TRBV4-1|NA|TRBJ1-6
TGCGCCAGCAGCCAAGGCCAACAGGCAAGCTCCTATAATTCACCCCTCCACTTT
CASSQGQQASSYNSPLHF
>NA|TRBV10-2|TRBD2|TRBJ2-3
TGCGCCAGCAGTGATTGGCGGGGGGCTAGCACAGATACGCAGTATTTT
CASSDWRGASTDTQYF
>many|TRBV29-1|NA|TRBJ2-7
TGCAGCGTTGCACTTGACAGAACCTACGAGCAGTACTTC
CSVALDRTYEQYF
>few|TRBV4-1|NA|TRBJ1-6
TGCGCCAGCAGCCAAGAACCGACAGTCTTTGGCAATTCACCCCTCCACTTT
CASSQEPTVFGNSPLHF
>NA|TRBV4-1|NA|TRBJ2-7
TGCGCCAGCAGCCACTTGGCCCTGGCCTCCTACGAGCAGTACTTC
CASSHLALASYEQYF
>few|TRBV3-1|NA|TRBJ1-5
TGTGCCAGCAGCCATAAGGACGGCTCCCGGGTTGATAGCAATCAGCCCCAGCATTTT
CASSHKDGSRVDSNQPQHF
>NA|TRBV4-3|NA|TRBJ2-1
TGCGCCAGCAGCCAGGGAGTAGCGGACAATGAGCAGTTCTTC
CASSQGVADNEQFF
>many|TRBV29-1|NA|TRBJ2-2
TGCAGCGTTCAGGGATGGGGCGGGGAGCTGTTTTTT
CSVQGWGGELFF
>NA|TRBV7-6|NA|TRBJ1-1
TGTGCCAGCAGCTTAGCGATGGCCGGGGAGGGCATGAACACTGAAGCTTTCTTT
CASSLAMAGEGMNTEAFF
>NA|TRBV20-1|TRBD1|TRBJ1-5
TGCAATGCTGACAGGGATGGGTGGTTCAATCAGCCCCAGCATTTT
CNADRDGWFNQPQHF
>NA|TRBV5-6|NA|TRBJ2-7
TGTGCCAGCAGCTTGGCGGGACAACAAAGTCGCTACGAGCAGTACTTC
CASSLAGQQSRYEQYF
>NA|TRBV18|NA|TRBJ2-7
TGTGCCAGCTCACCACCGGCGGGATCCGAGCAGTACTTC
CASSPPAGSEQYF
>NA|TRBV2|NA|TRBJ1-4
TGTGCCACCCAGGAGGCAACTAATGAAAAACTGTTTTTT
CATQEATNEKLFF
>many|TRBV7-9|NA|TRBJ2-5
TGTGCCAGCAGCGACGGTCTTTTTCTTGAGACCCAGTACTTC
CASSDGLFLETQYF
>once|TRBV6-2/TRBV6-3|NA|TRBJ1-1
TGTGCCAGCAGTCCTCCCGGGCCGATCACTGAAGCTTTCTTT
CASSPPGPITEAFF
>many|TRBV9|NA|TRBJ1-4
TGTGCCAGCAGCGTAGAGGGACTGGGTGAAAAACTGTTTTTT
CASSVEGLGEKLFF
>many|TRBV6-2/TRBV6-3|NA|TRBJ1-1
TGTGCCAGCAGCAAAAGGGGGTCCTACACTGAAGCTTTCTTT
CASSKRGSYTEAFF
>many|TRBV29-1|NA|TRBJ1-3
TGCAGCGTTGAAGATAGTGGGACCTCTGGAAACACCATATATTTT
CSVEDSGTSGNTIYF
>NA|TRBV27|TRBD1|TRBJ2-2
TGTGCCAGCAGTCCCCCGGGGACAGGGCTGTTTCATGCCGGGGAGCTGTTTTTT
CASSPPGTGLFHAGELFF
>many|TRBV28|NA|TRBJ2-7
TGTGCCAGCAGTTTCGGGCGGCCGGCCGAGCAGTACTTC
CASSFGRPAEQYF
>NA|TRBV30|NA|TRBJ2-7
TGTGCCTGGACTCAAAGTCCCTTGAGCTCCTACGAGCAGTACTTC
CAWTQSPLSSYEQYF
>few|TRBV3-1|NA|TRBJ2-5
TGTGCCAGCAGCCAAGAGTCGGGCAGGGGAGAGACCCAGTACTTC
CASSQESGRGETQYF
>few|TRBV7-9|NA|TRBJ1-2
TGTGCCAGCAGCTTAGCTACCGATAACGTCTATGGCTACACCTTC
CASSLATDNVYGYTF
>few|TRBV14|NA|TRBJ2-5
TGTGCCAGCAGCCCCGCTTGGGGGCGAGAGCCCCAGTACTTC
CASSPAWGREPQYF
>few|TRBV4-3|TRBD1|TRBJ2-1
TGCGCCAGCAGCCCAGAGCCGGGACAGGGATCAAGCTCCTACAATGAGCAGTTCTTC
CASSPEPGQGSSSYNEQFF
>NA|TRBV27|TRBD2|TRBJ2-7
TGTGCCAGCAGACTAGCGCAGACCTACGAGCAGTACTTC
CASRLAQTYEQYF
>NA|TRBV6-2/TRBV6-3|TRBD2|TRBJ2-1
TGTGCCACCAGTCGCGGGGGGGCTGAGCGGTTCTTC
CATSRGGAERFF
>many|TRBV9|NA|TRBJ2-3
TGTGCCAGCAGCGTGGTTCAGGGGGGACGCACAGATACGCAGTATTTT
CASSVVQGGRTDTQYF
>NA|TRBV11-2|NA|TRBJ2-5
TGTGCCAGCAGCCCGAGACAAGCCTCCCGGGCCCAAGAGACCCAGTACTTC
CASSPRQASRAQETQYF
>NA|TRBV19|NA|TRBJ1-1
TGTGCCAGTAGTATAGATAGCCTGGGTGGCACTGAAGCTTTCTTT
CASSIDSLGGTEAFF
>NA|TRBV19|NA|TRBJ1-5
TGTGCCAGTAGTTTGGGGATAAGCAATCAGCCCCAGCATTTT
CASSLGISNQPQHF
>once|TRBV4-3|TRBD2|TRBJ2-7
TGCGCCAGCAGCCGGTCACTAGCGGGATTCTACAAGCAATACTTC
CASSRSLAGFYKQYF
>NA|TRBV19|NA|TRBJ2-7
TGTGCCAGTAGTATAGGCACCATCTACGAGCAGTACTTC
CASSIGTIYEQYF
>many|TRBV7-9|TRBD2|TRBJ2-3
TGTGCCAGCAGCTCCGGTGTAGGTCTAGCGGAGACAGATACGCAGTATTTT
CASSSGVGLAETDTQYF